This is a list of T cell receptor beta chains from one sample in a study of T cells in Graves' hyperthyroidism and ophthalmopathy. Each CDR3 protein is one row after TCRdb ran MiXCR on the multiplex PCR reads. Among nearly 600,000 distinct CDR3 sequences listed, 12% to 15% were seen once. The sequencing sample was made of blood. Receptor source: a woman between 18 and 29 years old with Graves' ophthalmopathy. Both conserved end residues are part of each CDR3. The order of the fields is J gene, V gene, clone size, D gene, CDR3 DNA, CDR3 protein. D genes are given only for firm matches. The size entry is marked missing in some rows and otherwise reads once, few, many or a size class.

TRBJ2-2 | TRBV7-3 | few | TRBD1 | TGTGCCAGCAGCTCCGGACAGGGGACCACCGGGGAGCTGTTTTTT | CASSSGQGTTGELFF
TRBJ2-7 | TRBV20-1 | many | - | TGCAGTGCTAGATGGCTAACCGATGAGCAGTACTTC | CSARWLTDEQYF
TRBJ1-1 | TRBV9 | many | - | TGTGCCAGCAGCGTAGTCGGACAGAACACTGAAGCTTTCTTT | CASSVVGQNTEAFF
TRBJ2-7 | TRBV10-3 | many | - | TGTGCCATCAGTGAGTCTAGGTCTAACGAGCAGTACTTC | CAISESRSNEQYF
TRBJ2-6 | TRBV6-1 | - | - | TGTGCCAGCAGCCGTCCTGAGCGGGCCAACGTCCTGACTTTC | CASSRPERANVLTF
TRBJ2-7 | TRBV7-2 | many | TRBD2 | TGTGCCAGCAGCCAGAGGCTAGCGGCTTCCTACGAGCAGTACTTC | CASSQRLAASYEQYF
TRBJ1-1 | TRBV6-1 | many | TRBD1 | TGTGCCAGCAGTCGCCGGGACAGGGGAAAAGCTTTCTTT | CASSRRDRGKAFF
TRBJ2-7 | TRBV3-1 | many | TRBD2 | TGTGCCAGCAGCCAGGCGAGACTAGCGGGAGGGAACGAGCAGTACTTC | CASSQARLAGGNEQYF
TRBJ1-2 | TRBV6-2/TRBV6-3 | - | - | TGTGCCAGCAGTTTTGACATATATGGCTACACCTTC | CASSFDIYGYTF
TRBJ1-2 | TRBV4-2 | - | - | TGTGCCAGCAGCCAAGAGGAGAGTTATGGCTACACCTTC | CASSQEESYGYTF
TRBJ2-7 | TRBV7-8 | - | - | TGTGCCAGCAGCTTATCAATAGGGTCCCACGAGCAGTACTTC | CASSLSIGSHEQYF
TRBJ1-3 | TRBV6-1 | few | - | TGTGGGACTAGGGGGGACCCTGGAAACACCATATATTTT | CGTRGDPGNTIYF
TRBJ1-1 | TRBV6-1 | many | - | TGTGCCAGTGGGACCTCGAACGCTGAAGCTTTCTTT | CASGTSNAEAFF
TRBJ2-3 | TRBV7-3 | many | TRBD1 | TGTGCCAGCAGCCCCACCGGGACAGGGCTCACAGATACGCAGTATTTT | CASSPTGTGLTDTQYF
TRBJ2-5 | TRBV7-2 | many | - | TGTGCCAGCAGCTTCCTACACGTACAAGAGACCCAGTACTTC | CASSFLHVQETQYF
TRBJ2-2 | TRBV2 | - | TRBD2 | TGTGCCAGCTGTGGGACTAGCCCTACTACCGGGGAGCTGTTTTTT | CASCGTSPTTGELFF
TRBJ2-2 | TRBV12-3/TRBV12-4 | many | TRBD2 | TGTGCCAGCAGTTACGCGGGGGGGAACACCGGGGAGCTGTTTTTT | CASSYAGGNTGELFF
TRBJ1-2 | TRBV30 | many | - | TGTGCCTGGAGCCCAGGAGGGGGCTATGGCTACACCTTC | CAWSPGGGYGYTF
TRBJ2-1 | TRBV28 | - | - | TGTGCCAGCAGTTTGGTCTTTAGCGGGACAGTGGCAGAGCAGTTCTTC | CASSLVFSGTVAEQFF
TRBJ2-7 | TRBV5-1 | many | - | TGCGCCAGCAGCTTGGTCTCAGGTACAATCTACGAGCAGTACTTC | CASSLVSGTIYEQYF
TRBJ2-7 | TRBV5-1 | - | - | TGCGCCAGCAGCTCAGGGCGGCAGCAGTACTTC | CASSSGRQQYF
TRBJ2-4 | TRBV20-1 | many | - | TGCAGTGCTAGTGGGGGGGCGAGTCGGAGGGGGAGTGACATTCAGTACTTC | CSASGGASRRGSDIQYF
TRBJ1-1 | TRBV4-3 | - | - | TGCGCCAGCAGCCAAGAGGGTGGCATGAACACTGAAGCTTTCTTT | CASSQEGGMNTEAFF
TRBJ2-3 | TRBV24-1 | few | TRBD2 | TGTGCCACCAGTGACCCTGGGAGGGAGGGTTCAGATACGCAGTATTTT | CATSDPGREGSDTQYF
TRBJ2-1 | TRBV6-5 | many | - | TGTGCCAGCAGTTACTCGATAGGGTCTCGGCAGTTCTTC | CASSYSIGSRQFF
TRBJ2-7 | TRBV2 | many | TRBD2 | TGTGCCAGCAGTGAAGCGACTAGCAGCTACGAGCAGTACTTC | CASSEATSSYEQYF
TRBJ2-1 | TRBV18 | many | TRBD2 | TGTGCCAGCTCACCGAATAGCGGGAGAAACAATGAGCAGTTCTTC | CASSPNSGRNNEQFF
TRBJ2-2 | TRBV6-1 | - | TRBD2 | TGTGCCAGCAGGGCCTTAGCGGGAGGAGGAGGCACCGGGGAGCTGTTTTTT | CASRALAGGGGTGELFF
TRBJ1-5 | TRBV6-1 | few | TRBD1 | TGTGCCAGCAGTGAATGGAGGGGGCTGGAGCCCCAGCATTTT | CASSEWRGLEPQHF
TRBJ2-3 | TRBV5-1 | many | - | TGCGCCAGCCGAGGGGATGGGGGAGATACGCAGTATTTT | CASRGDGGDTQYF
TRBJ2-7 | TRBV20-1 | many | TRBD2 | TGCAGTGCTGGGGAAAGACTAGCGGCCACCTACGAGCAGTACTTC | CSAGERLAATYEQYF
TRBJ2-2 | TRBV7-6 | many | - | TGTGCCAGCAGGGGGGCGGGAACGAACACCGGGGAGCTGTTTTTT | CASRGAGTNTGELFF
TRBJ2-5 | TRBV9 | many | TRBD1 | TGTGCCAGCAGCGATGGACAGGGGCAGTCGGCCCAGTACTTC | CASSDGQGQSAQYF
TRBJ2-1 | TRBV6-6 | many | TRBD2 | TGTGCCAGCAGTTACTCCCCTGTCCCGGGACTAGCGGGAGGAGGAATTTACTACAATGAGCAGTTCTTC | CASSYSPVPGLAGGGIYYNEQFF
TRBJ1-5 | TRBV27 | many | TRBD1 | TGTGCCAGCAGCTTAAGGACAGGGCCAAAATATAGCAATCAGCCCCAGCATTTT | CASSLRTGPKYSNQPQHF
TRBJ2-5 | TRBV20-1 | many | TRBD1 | TGCAGTGCTAGAGTACAGGGGGTGTTAGAGACCCAGTACTTC | CSARVQGVLETQYF
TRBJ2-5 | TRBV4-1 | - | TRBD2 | TGCGCCAGCAGCCGAATTAGCGGGAGGGCGCAAGAGACCCAGTACTTC | CASSRISGRAQETQYF
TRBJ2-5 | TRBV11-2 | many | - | TGTGCCAGCAGCGTAGGGACCGAAGAGACCCAGTACTTC | CASSVGTEETQYF
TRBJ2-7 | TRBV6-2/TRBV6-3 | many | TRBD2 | TGTGCCACCGGCTTAGCGGGTTCGTCCTACGAGCAGTACTTC | CATGLAGSSYEQYF
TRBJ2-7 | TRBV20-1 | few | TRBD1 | TGCAGTGCTACGCTTGACAGGGGCGAGCAGTACTTC | CSATLDRGEQYF